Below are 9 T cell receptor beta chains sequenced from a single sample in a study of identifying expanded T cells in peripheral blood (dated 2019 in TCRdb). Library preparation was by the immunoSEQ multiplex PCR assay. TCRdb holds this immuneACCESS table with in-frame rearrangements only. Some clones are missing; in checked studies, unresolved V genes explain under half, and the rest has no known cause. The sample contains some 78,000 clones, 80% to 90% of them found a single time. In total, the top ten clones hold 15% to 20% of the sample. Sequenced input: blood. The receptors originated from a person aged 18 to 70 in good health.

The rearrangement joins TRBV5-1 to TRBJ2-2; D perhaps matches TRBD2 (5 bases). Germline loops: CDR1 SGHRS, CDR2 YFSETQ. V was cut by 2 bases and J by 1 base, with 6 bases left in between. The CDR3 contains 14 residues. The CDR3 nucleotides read TGCGCCAGCAGCTTCCGGGAGAACACCGGGGAGCTGTTTTTT. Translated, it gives CASSFRENTGELFF. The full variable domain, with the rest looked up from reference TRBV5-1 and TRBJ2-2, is KAGVTQTPRYLIKTRGQQVTLSCSPISGHRSVSWYQQTPGQGLQFLFEYFSETQRNKGNFPGRFSGRQFSNSRSEMNVSTLELGDSALYLCASSFRENTGELFFGEGSRLTVL.

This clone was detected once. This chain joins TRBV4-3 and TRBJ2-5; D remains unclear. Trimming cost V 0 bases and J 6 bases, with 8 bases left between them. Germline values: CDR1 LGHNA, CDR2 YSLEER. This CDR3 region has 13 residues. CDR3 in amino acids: CASSQDPIQTQYF. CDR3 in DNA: TGCGCCAGCAGCCAAGATCCCATACAGACCCAGTACTTC.

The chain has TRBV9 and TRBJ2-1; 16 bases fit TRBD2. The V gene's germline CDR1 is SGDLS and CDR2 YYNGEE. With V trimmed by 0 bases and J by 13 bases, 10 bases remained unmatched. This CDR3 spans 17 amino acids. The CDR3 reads CASSVDVGTSGRGPQFF. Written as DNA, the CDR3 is TGTGCCAGCAGCGTAGACGTCGGGACTAGCGGGAGGGGTCCCCAGTTCTTC.

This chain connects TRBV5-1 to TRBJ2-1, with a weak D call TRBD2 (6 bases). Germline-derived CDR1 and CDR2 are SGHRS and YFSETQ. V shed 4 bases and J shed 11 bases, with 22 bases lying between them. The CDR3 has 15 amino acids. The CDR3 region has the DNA TGCGCCAGCAGCCTCGGGATAGCGGACCTCGGTAAGCAGTTCTTC. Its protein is CASSLGIADLGKQFF.

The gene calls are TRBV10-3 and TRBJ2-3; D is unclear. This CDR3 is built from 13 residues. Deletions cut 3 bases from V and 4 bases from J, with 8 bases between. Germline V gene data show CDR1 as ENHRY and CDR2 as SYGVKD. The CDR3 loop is CAISDQAADTQYF. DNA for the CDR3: TGTGCCATCAGTGATCAGGCAGCAGATACGCAGTATTTT.

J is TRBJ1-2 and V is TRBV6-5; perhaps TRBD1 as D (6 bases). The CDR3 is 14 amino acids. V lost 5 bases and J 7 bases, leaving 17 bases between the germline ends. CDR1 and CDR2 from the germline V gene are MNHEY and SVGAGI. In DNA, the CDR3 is TGTGCCAGCAGTAACCCCGGGACAAGGCGTGGCTACACCTTC. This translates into CASSNPGTRRGYTF.

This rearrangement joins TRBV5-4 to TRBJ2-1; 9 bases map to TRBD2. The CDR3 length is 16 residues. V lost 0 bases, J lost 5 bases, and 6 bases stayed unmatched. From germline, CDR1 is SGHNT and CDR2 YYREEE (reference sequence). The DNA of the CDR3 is TGTGCCAGCAGCTTGGGAGGCCTAGCGGGAAACAATGAGCAGTTCTTC. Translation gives CASSLGGLAGNNEQFF.

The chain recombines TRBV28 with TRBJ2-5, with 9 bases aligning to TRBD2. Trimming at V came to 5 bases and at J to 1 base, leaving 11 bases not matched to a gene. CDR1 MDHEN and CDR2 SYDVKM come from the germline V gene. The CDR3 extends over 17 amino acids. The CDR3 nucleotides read TGTGCCAGCAGTCCATTGATAGCGGGAGAGTCCCAAGAGACCCAGTACTTC. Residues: CASSPLIAGESQETQYF.

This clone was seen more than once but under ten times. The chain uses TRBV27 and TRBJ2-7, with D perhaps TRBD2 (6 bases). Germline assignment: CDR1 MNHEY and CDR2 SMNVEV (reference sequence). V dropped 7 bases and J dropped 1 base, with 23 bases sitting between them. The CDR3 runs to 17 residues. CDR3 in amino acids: CASKELGGTGISYEQYF. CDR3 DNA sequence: TGTGCCAGCAAAGAACTTGGCGGGACTGGGATTTCCTACGAGCAGTACTTC.